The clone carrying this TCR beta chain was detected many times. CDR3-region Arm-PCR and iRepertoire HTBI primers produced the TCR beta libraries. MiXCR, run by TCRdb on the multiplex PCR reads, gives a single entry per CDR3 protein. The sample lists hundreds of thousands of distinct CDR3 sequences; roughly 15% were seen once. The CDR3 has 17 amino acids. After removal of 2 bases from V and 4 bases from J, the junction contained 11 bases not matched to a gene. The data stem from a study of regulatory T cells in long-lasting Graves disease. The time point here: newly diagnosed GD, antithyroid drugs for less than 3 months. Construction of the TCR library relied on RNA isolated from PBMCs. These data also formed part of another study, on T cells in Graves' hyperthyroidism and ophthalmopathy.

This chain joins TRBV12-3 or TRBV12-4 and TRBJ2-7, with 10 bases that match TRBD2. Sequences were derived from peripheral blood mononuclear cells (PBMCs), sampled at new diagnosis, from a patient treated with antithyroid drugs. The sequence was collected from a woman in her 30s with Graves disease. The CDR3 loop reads CASSLPAGGVGSYEQYF. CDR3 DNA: TGTGCCAGCAGTTTACCAGCGGGAGGGGTTGGTAGTTACGAGCAGTACTTC.